Presented here are 4 T cell receptor beta chains from one specimen sequenced in a study of T-cell reconstitution after alpha-beta-depleted transplantation in children. Molecular barcoding with unique molecular identifiers was used for the TCRbeta library. TCRdb re-called the PCR reads through MiXCR, storing one row per CDR3 protein. The repertoire holds some 830,000 distinct CDR3 sequences, with 15% to 20% as singletons. This sample comprised PBMCs, mostly from graft donor cells, obtained 360 days after TCRalphabeta/CD19-depleted stem cell transplant. These receptors came from a male patient younger than 18 who had a stem cell transplant for acute lymphoblastic leukemia, so the T cells may come from the graft donor.

The chain employs TRBV4-1 and TRBJ2-2, with TRBD2 matching over 7 bases. The trim removed 1 base at V and 2 bases at J, leaving 7 bases unmatched. Germline assignment: CDR1 MGHRA and CDR2 YSYEKL. The CDR3 totals 17 residues. The DNA of the CDR3 is TGCGCCAGCAGCCAAGGAAAGGGGACTACCAACACCGGGGAGCTGTTTTTT. This gives the protein CASSQGKGTTNTGELFF.

This chain links TRBV29-1 with TRBJ2-4; 7 bases are a match to TRBD2. V was pared by 5 bases and J by 7 bases, with 2 bases of the junction left unmatched. The CDR3 spans 11 residues. Germline-derived CDR1 and CDR2 are SQVTM and ANQGSEA. CDR3 amino acids: CSVRRGNIQYF. The CDR3 DNA sequence: TGCAGCGTTAGGCGGGGGAACATTCAGTACTTC.

This clonotype was recorded at least ten times. The V and J genes are TRBV2 and TRBJ2-2, with D possibly being TRBD2 (5 bases). In germline, CDR1 is SNHLY, CDR2 FYNNEI. Between the trimmed V and J ends, which lost 4 bases and 6 bases, there was a span of 12 bases. The CDR3 totals 14 residues. The CDR3 DNA reads TGTGCCAGCAGTGCGCCCCTAGCATCCGGGGAGCTGTTTTTT. This codes for CASSAPLASGELFF.

This rearrangement joins TRBV5-6 to TRBJ2-1; 7 nucleotides align to TRBD1. The CDR3 sequence is 14 residues long. Germline trimming cut 2 bases from V and 5 bases from J; bases unmatched to any gene: 4. Germline-derived CDR1 and CDR2 are SGHDT and YYEEEE. CDR3 sequence: CASSLYRGDNEQFF. The CDR3 nucleotides are TGTGCCAGCAGCTTATACAGGGGCGACAATGAGCAGTTCTTC.